This is a list of T cell receptor beta chains from one sample in a study of control samples from healthy donors and cancer patients. Profiling relied on immunoSEQ multiplex PCR, and the TCRdb table lists in-frame clones only, not all of them. The table lists about 49,000 clones, 70% to 90% of them singletons. Specimen: PBMCs. These receptor sequences come from a woman aged 45-59 years with lung cancer. Each CDR3 is given with its conserved first and last residue. A D gene is named only where the DNA matches it firmly. A clone size is listed for some rows: how often the clone was seen (once, few, many), or a class if it is expanded.

abundance	d_gene	v_gene	j_gene	CDR3nt	CDR3aa
NA	NA	TRBV5-8	TRBJ1-6	TGTGCCAGCAGCCTAGGGCCCATTAATTCACCCCTCCACTTT	CASSLGPINSPLHF
NA	TRBD2	TRBV29-1	TRBJ2-1	TGCAGCGTTGAAATGTCGGGTACGGGGGGGGACACAGAAGAGCAGTTCTTC	CSVEMSGTGGDTEEQFF
NA	NA	TRBV5-1	TRBJ2-5	TGCGCCAGCAGCTTGGATAGTCGGGCCCAAGAGACCCAGTACTTC	CASSLDSRAQETQYF
NA	TRBD1	TRBV4-2	TRBJ1-4	TGTGCCAGCAGCCAAGATTGGGAAAGGGGACAGGCTAATGAAAAACTGTTTTTT	CASSQDWERGQANEKLFF
NA	NA	TRBV5-1	TRBJ1-6	TGCGCCAGCAGCCGTAACACCCTAACGGGAAATTCACCCCTCCACTTT	CASSRNTLTGNSPLHF
NA	NA	TRBV27	TRBJ2-3	TGTGCCAGCAGTTTACGGCAGAACAACCGACCTAGCACAGATACGCAGTATTTT	CASSLRQNNRPSTDTQYF
NA	TRBD1	TRBV2	TRBJ1-2	TGTGCCGGAGGACAGGGGGGATATGGCTACACCTTC	CAGGQGGYGYTF
NA	NA	TRBV9	TRBJ2-1	TGTGCCAGCAGCCCCAAAGACATTACCTACAATGAGCAGTTCTTC	CASSPKDITYNEQFF
NA	NA	TRBV6-2/TRBV6-3	TRBJ1-5	TGTGCCAGCAGTGATCTCGGGAAGCCCCAGCATTTT	CASSDLGKPQHF
NA	NA	TRBV29-1	TRBJ2-4	TGCAGCGTCGAACACCAAAACATTCAGTACTTC	CSVEHQNIQYF
NA	TRBD2	TRBV28	TRBJ2-7	TGTGCCAGCAGTCCTACTAGCGGGGGGGTCTACGAGCAGTACTTC	CASSPTSGGVYEQYF
once	NA	TRBV30	TRBJ1-3	TGTGCCTGGAGCCACTCCGGGACAATTGGAAACACCATATATTTT	CAWSHSGTIGNTIYF
once	NA	TRBV2	TRBJ2-7	TGTGCCAGCAGCCAACTATACGAGCAGTACTTC	CASSQLYEQYF
NA	NA	TRBV7-2	TRBJ2-7	TGTGCCAGCAGCTTAGGGAACAACCCGATAGAGCAGTACTTC	CASSLGNNPIEQYF
NA	NA	TRBV9	TRBJ1-2	TGTGCCAGCAGCGTAGGACAGCCAGCCGGGCTCTATGGCTACACCTTC	CASSVGQPAGLYGYTF
NA	NA	TRBV5-4	TRBJ1-1	TGTGCCAGCAGCTTGGTTCCCTACACTGAAGCTTTCTTT	CASSLVPYTEAFF
NA	NA	TRBV5-1	TRBJ2-1	TGCGCCAGCAGCTTGGCTTCTAGCAGGAATGAGCAGTTCTTC	CASSLASSRNEQFF
once	TRBD1	TRBV12-3/TRBV12-4	TRBJ2-5	TGTGCCAGCAGTCTACAGGGGTCAGAGACCCAGTACTTC	CASSLQGSETQYF
few	NA	TRBV27	TRBJ1-1	TGTGCCAGCAGTCCCCAAATGGGACATCTGAACACTGAAGCTTTCTTT	CASSPQMGHLNTEAFF
NA	TRBD1	TRBV6-6	TRBJ2-1	TGTGCCAGCAGATACTCTAAAGGGGGACAGGGAGGTGAGCAGTTCTTC	CASRYSKGGQGGEQFF
NA	TRBD1	TRBV6-5	TRBJ1-1	TGTGCCAGCAGTTACGAGGGGGCTGGCACTGAAGCTTTCTTT	CASSYEGAGTEAFF
NA	TRBD2	TRBV24-1	TRBJ2-5	TGTGCCACCAGTGAGCAAACTAGCGGGGAAGAGACCCAGTACTTC	CATSEQTSGEETQYF